This paragraph reports one TCR beta chain. Its cognate antigen has yet to be identified. Base qualities are not at hand, and no much larger clone is one base apart. Library preparation was by 5' RACE. A second roughly 6 to 11 cycle PCR used a sample-barcoded 5' primer and a J-beta primer mix. A unique molecular identifier was introduced onto each TCR beta cDNA molecule by a template-switch 5' adaptor carrying 12 random nucleotides. At least 2.5 million CDR3-containing paired-end reads were obtained from each sample. The Mint cDNA synthesis kit, primed by a TRBC-specific oligonucleotide, was used to synthesize first-strand cDNA from all RNA. Following uracil-DNA glycosylase treatment, all cDNA underwent a first 18-cycle PCR with the universal primers M1SS and BC2_uni_R. Regarding the original processing steps: Each sample was normalized by randomly selecting 1 million high-quality reads, each carrying a distinct molecular identifier. Instead of being binned into consensus sequences, reads with shared molecular identifiers were discarded. MiTCR, with a Q25 quality threshold and the strictest error-elimination algorithm, was used for CDR3 identification, clonotype clustering and error correction. A nonparametric unseen species model with Euler transformation was used to estimate lower-bound total TCR beta diversity. TCRdb handled the public reads itself, with Q25 trimming in fastp and clone calling in MiXCR, and kept productive beta chains. One record per CDR3 amino acid sequence lists the most common genes and DNA. It is TCRdb's table, rather than the study itself, that gives the V and J calls and clone size. The sample table contains around 2 million distinct CDR3 sequences; only one count was recorded for more than 35% of them. Approximately 22% of the sample is in the top ten clones.

The cysteine opens and the phenylalanine closes a CDR3 of 15 amino acids. CDR3 DNA is the only sequence kept; it has 45 bases, read in frame from the first base. Between the V and J ends, shortened by 2 bases and 1 base respectively, the junction contains 10 bases. This specimen belongs to a study of blood T cells in healthy people across ages (dated by TCRdb to between 2014 and 2016). Describing the broader study: In model experiments, template switching captured about one uniquely barcoded TCR beta cDNA molecule for every two T cells. Using deep sequencing normalized with unique cDNA molecular identifiers, the study measured how TCR beta repertoire diversity changes with age. Four age groups were formed from the donors: young (average roughly 16 years), middle-aged (approximately 39), aged (approximately 60) and long-lived (around 80). To avoid experimental bias, donors of different ages were distributed randomly across sequencing lanes. The study analyzed two additional independent replicas of 1 million unique cDNA reads from the same blood draw for two donors, one aged 18 to 30 and one aged 80 or older. Study-wide findings and limitations: Conclusive comparison of naive and antigen-experienced compartments was prevented by the profiling of bulk unsorted PBMCs. Compared with the aged group, the long-lived group had more naive CD4+ T cells, fewer expanded clones and increased TCR diversity, a pattern suggesting age selection. As age increased, observed TCR beta diversity per million T cells dropped in a roughly linear way, and a significant reduction was already evident by age approximately 40. A strong correlation was found between observed TCR beta diversity and the percentage of naive T cells measured by flow cytometry. Because the CMV infection status of the donors was unknown, age-related changes in expanded clonotypes may potentially have been confounded. Estimates of total diversity based on one million sequenced T cells were regarded as lower bounds and as underestimates.

The roughly 42 donors, aged about 6 to 95 years, were systemically healthy Caucasian individuals from Russia. About 9.6 milliliters of peripheral blood were collected from each donor into EDTA-treated Vacutainer tubes. PBMCs were isolated by Ficoll-Paque density-gradient centrifugation, with at least 6.5 million obtained per sample. Total RNA, at least 6 micrograms per sample, was extracted from PBMCs with Trizol reagent. Naive CD45RAhigh/CD27high T cell percentages were measured by flow cytometry on a PBMC aliquot from every donor. Sequenced: blood. The chain is made from TRBV12-3 or TRBV12-4 and TRBJ2-3; matching of 5 bases hints at TRBD1 as the D gene. The TCR sequence derives from a human donor in good health. The nucleotides are TGTGCCAGCAGTTTATGGGGCGGTGGCACAGATACGCAGTATTTT. The resulting protein is CASSLWGGGTDTQYF.